The rows below give T cell receptor beta chains drawn from one sample of a study of T cell changes during pregnancy in multiple sclerosis. The data were produced by immunoSEQ multiplex PCR, yet TCRdb's version contains in-frame clones alone and is incomplete. The sample has roughly 48,000 clones, approximately 92% seen once. The sample here was CD4+ T cells from peripheral blood mononuclear cells, taken in the third trimester of pregnancy. The receptor source for this set is a female donor with multiple sclerosis, enrolled in a pregnancy study. Both conserved end residues are part of each CDR3. A D gene is named only where the DNA matches it firmly. A clone size is listed for some rows: how often the clone was seen (once, few, many), or a class if it is expanded.

len,j_gene,v_gene,d_gene,abundance,CDR3nt,CDR3aa
14,TRBJ1-2,TRBV2,NA,NA,TGTGCCAGTTCCTCGGACAGCCCTAACTATGGCTACACCTTC,CASSSDSPNYGYTF
13,TRBJ1-1,TRBV6-1,NA,NA,TGTGCCAGCAGACTCACCAGGGGACGAGAAGCTTTCTTT,CASRLTRGREAFF
15,TRBJ2-3,TRBV27,TRBD2,NA,TGTGCCAGCAGTCCACTAGCGGGGGCCACAGATACGCAGTATTTT,CASSPLAGATDTQYF
14,TRBJ2-7,TRBV7-4,TRBD2,NA,TGTGCCAGCAGTCTTAGCGGGGGGGCTTACGAGCAGTACTTC,CASSLSGGAYEQYF
17,TRBJ2-5,TRBV5-4,TRBD2,NA,TGTGCCAGCAGCTTGGTGGTAGCGGGAGGCTCTGCAGAGACCCAGTACTTC,CASSLVVAGGSAETQYF
13,TRBJ1-2,TRBV5-5,NA,once,TGTGCCAGCAGTCCGGCAGGGGACTATGGCTACACCTTC,CASSPAGDYGYTF
13,TRBJ2-5,TRBV5-4,NA,NA,TGTGCCAGCAGCCTGGGACTTCAAGAGACCCAGTACTTC,CASSLGLQETQYF
12,TRBJ2-7,TRBV5-5,NA,NA,TGTGCCAGCAGCCTGTCTAGTTACGAGCAGTACTTC,CASSLSSYEQYF
17,TRBJ1-4,TRBV6-1,TRBD1,NA,TGTGCCAGCAGTGAAGCGCTTCAAGGGACAGCGGGTGAAAAACTGTTTTTT,CASSEALQGTAGEKLFF
14,TRBJ1-1,TRBV5-1,TRBD1,NA,TGCGCCAGCAGAAGCCAGGGGGCAAGAACTGAAGCTTTCTTT,CASRSQGARTEAFF
16,TRBJ2-3,TRBV19,NA,NA,TGTGCCAGTAGTATAGCATTGGGACATTTCACAGATACGCAGTATTTT,CASSIALGHFTDTQYF
15,TRBJ2-1,TRBV6-5,TRBD1,NA,TGTGCCAGCAGTCTCCTGGGACAGGGAAGCAATGAGCAGTTCTTC,CASSLLGQGSNEQFF
19,TRBJ2-3,TRBV27,TRBD2,NA,TGTGCCAGCAGTTCTCCGGGGGGGCTAGCGGGAGGCTGGACAGATACGCAGTATTTT,CASSSPGGLAGGWTDTQYF
15,TRBJ2-3,TRBV2,TRBD1,NA,TGTGCCAGCACCGAGGACAGGGACATCCTAGATACGCAGTATTTT,CASTEDRDILDTQYF
15,TRBJ2-1,TRBV7-6,TRBD2,many,TGTGCCAGCAGCCTCCCCCCGGGAGGTTCCGATGAGCAGTTCTTC,CASSLPPGGSDEQFF
17,TRBJ1-5,TRBV6-1,TRBD1,NA,TGTGCCAGCAGTGAAGCCTCAAGGGGGCTAGGAGTCCAGCCCCAGCATTTT,CASSEASRGLGVQPQHF
16,TRBJ2-1,TRBV18,TRBD2,NA,TGTGCCAGCTCACCTTTGCTGGCGGGAGTTGGCCATGAGCAGTTCTTC,CASSPLLAGVGHEQFF
14,TRBJ2-7,TRBV28,NA,once,TGTGCCAGCAGTTTGGGAGGAGTTCCCTACGAGCAGTACTTC,CASSLGGVPYEQYF
13,TRBJ2-7,TRBV10-2,NA,NA,TGCGCCAGCAGTGTAAGCGGAGCCTACGAGCAGTACTTC,CASSVSGAYEQYF
12,TRBJ2-5,TRBV2,NA,NA,TGTGCCAGCAATCCGGGAGTGGAGACCCAGTACTTC,CASNPGVETQYF
14,TRBJ2-3,TRBV6-1,NA,NA,TGTGCCAGCAGTGACGGGAGTTACCCAGATACGCAGTATTTT,CASSDGSYPDTQYF
14,TRBJ2-7,TRBV5-6,TRBD1,NA,TGTGCCAGCAGCTTGAGGGACAGGGCCCTCGGGCAGTACTTC,CASSLRDRALGQYF
15,TRBJ1-2,TRBV5-6,NA,NA,TGTGCCAGCAGCTTCGTACAGGTCCTGGGCTATGGCTACACCTTC,CASSFVQVLGYGYTF
16,TRBJ1-5,TRBV4-1,NA,NA,TGCGCCAGCAGCCAGGCTCCCGAGGCGCTTTATCAGCCCCAGCATTTT,CASSQAPEALYQPQHF
16,TRBJ2-5,TRBV29-1,TRBD2,NA,TGCAGCACCGGGACTAGCGGGGGGGCGGCTTTAGAGACCCAGTACTTC,CSTGTSGGAALETQYF
15,TRBJ1-2,TRBV19,TRBD1,NA,TGTGCCAGTAGTAGTCGGACAGGGACGAACTATGGCTACACCTTC,CASSSRTGTNYGYTF
12,TRBJ2-3,TRBV2,TRBD2,NA,TGTGCCAGCACTAGGCTAGCGGGAACGCAGTATTTT,CASTRLAGTQYF
14,TRBJ1-1,TRBV28,NA,NA,TGTGCCAGCAGTTTCGCGCAGGGGAGATCGGAAGCTTTCTTT,CASSFAQGRSEAFF
16,TRBJ2-6,TRBV4-2,NA,NA,TGTGCCAGCCAGCAGGGGAGCGCCTCTGGGGCCAACGTCCTGACTTTC,CASQQGSASGANVLTF
13,TRBJ2-7,TRBV27,NA,NA,TGTGCCAGCAGTTGGACAAACCTGGGGGAGCAGTACTTC,CASSWTNLGEQYF